These 21 T cell receptor beta chains were sequenced from one sample in a study of T cell therapy after organ transplantation. These TCRs are of unknown antigen specificity. Measured with immunoSEQ multiplex PCR; TCRdb has only the in-frame clones, and not every one. The sample lists approximately 52,000 clones; over 90% were seen once. Source: CD8+ T cells from blood, taken before autologous CMV-specific T cell therapy. These TCRs come from a human patient who had received a solid organ transplant and had CMV disease.

The V and J genes are TRBV12-5 and TRBJ2-1, with 8 nucleotides matching TRBD1. Trimming removed 1 base from V and 3 bases from J; junction bases left unmatched: 2. Germline loops: CDR1 LGHNT, CDR2 FRNRAP. This CDR3 spans 15 amino acids. CDR3 in DNA: TGTGCTAGTGGTTTGGGACAGGGGAGCTACAATGAGCAGTTCTTC. Translation gives CASGLGQGSYNEQFF.

Concerning this clone: The sample holds other DNA sequences that translate to the same CDR3. The genes are TRBV4-1 and TRBJ1-1; TRBD1 might be the D (6 bases). V lost 0 bases and J 2 bases, leaving 7 bases between the germline ends. CDR1 and CDR2 (germline): MGHRA, YSYEKL. The CDR3 has 14 amino acids. The CDR3 is CASSQEDRNTEAFF. CDR3 DNA: TGCGCCAGCAGCCAAGAGGACAGAAACACTGAAGCTTTCTTT.

This clone was seen only once. The V call is TRBV7-6, the J call TRBJ2-7; TRBD2 aligns across 12 bases. There are 15 residues in the CDR3. Germline lookup yields CDR1 SGHVS and CDR2 FNYEAQ. With 4 bases clipped from V and 6 bases from J, the junction kept 7 bases outside the gene matches. CDR3 loop: CASSSAPGLAGEQYF. The CDR3 DNA sequence: TGTGCCAGCAGCTCAGCCCCGGGACTAGCGGGCGAGCAGTACTTC.

The chain is built from TRBV19 and TRBJ1-1, with D possibly being TRBD1 (5 bases). Germline V gene sequence: CDR1 LNHDA, CDR2 SQIVND (reference sequence). V shed 7 bases and J shed 4 bases, with 13 bases lying between them. This CDR3 is 13 amino acids long. The CDR3 is CASTGEGATEAFF. As DNA, the CDR3 is TGTGCCAGTACGGGGGAGGGCGCCACTGAAGCTTTCTTT.

This clone was counted a single time. V gene TRBV14 combines with J gene TRBJ2-7; D assignment may be TRBD1 or TRBD2 (5 bases each). CDR3 length equals 15 residues. Trimming took off 1 base at V and 1 base at J, with 11 bases between the two ends. Germline-derived CDR1 and CDR2 are SGHDN and FVKESK. The CDR3 spells CASSQGGAGSYEQYF. As DNA, the CDR3 is TGTGCCAGCAGCCAAGGAGGGGCTGGATCCTACGAGCAGTACTTC.

The chain joins TRBV9 to TRBJ2-2; D call uncertain. Trimming pared 2 bases from V and 1 base from J, leaving 0 bases between. Germline lookup yields CDR1 SGDLS and CDR2 YYNGEE. The CDR3 is 12 amino acids. CDR3 sequence (DNA): TGTGCCAGCAGCGTGAACACCGGGGAGCTGTTTTTT. It is translated as CASSVNTGELFF.

The chain is built from TRBV6-5 and TRBJ2-7; D gene uncertain. Germline values: CDR1 MNHEY, CDR2 SVGAGI. The ends were cut back, 0 bases at V and 3 bases at J, with 12 bases in the middle. The CDR3 contains 15 residues. CDR3 amino acids: CASSYSSSSHYEQYF. The CDR3 DNA reads TGTGCCAGCAGTTACTCGAGCAGTAGTCACTACGAGCAGTACTTC.

The chain links TRBV13 to TRBJ2-3; 10 positions agree with TRBD2. Germline assignment: CDR1 PRHDT and CDR2 FYEKMQ (reference sequence). The CDR3 contains 16 residues. With 1 base clipped from V and 3 bases from J, the junction kept 4 bases outside the gene matches. DNA for the CDR3: TGTGCCAGCAGCTTAGACCTAGCGGGAGTGACAGATACGCAGTATTTT. This translates into CASSLDLAGVTDTQYF.

The rearrangement links TRBV4-3 to TRBJ1-1; a weak D match, TRBD1 (6 bases). This CDR3 has 15 residues. The V and J ends lost 2 bases and 0 bases respectively, with 10 bases between them. Germline-derived CDR1 and CDR2 are LGHNA and YSLEER. CDR3 sequence: CASSQSGALNTEAFF. The CDR3 nucleotides are TGCGCCAGCAGCCAATCAGGGGCGCTGAACACTGAAGCTTTCTTT.

The chain uses TRBV15 and TRBJ2-7, with a possible D match to TRBD2 (5 bases). Germline V gene sequence: CDR1 LNHNV, CDR2 YYDKDF (reference sequence). The CDR3 is made up of 14 amino acids. V was shortened by 5 bases and J by 2 bases, with 13 bases between the two germline ends. The CDR3 loop reads CATSLEGTTYEQYF. CDR3 DNA: TGTGCCACCAGCCTTGAGGGCACCACCTACGAGCAGTACTTC.

The rearrangement links TRBV6-5 to TRBJ2-7, with D possibly called TRBD1 or TRBD2 (5 bases each). This CDR3 comprises 12 residues. V was cut by 5 bases and J by 3 bases, with 8 bases left in between. The germline V gene encodes CDR1 MNHEY and CDR2 SVGAGI. CDR3 bases: TGTGCCAGCAGTCAGGGACGCTACGAGCAGTACTTC. Its translation: CASSQGRYEQYF.

The gene calls are TRBV30 and TRBJ2-5, with TRBD1 identical over 11 bases. This CDR3 comprises 14 residues. V trimming: 0 bases; J trimming: 4 bases; junction bases outside the gene matches: 1. CDR1 is GTSNPN and CDR2 is SVGIG in the germline V gene (reference sequence). For the CDR3, the DNA is TGTGCCTGGAGTGTCGGACAGGGGGCAGAGACCCAGTACTTC. Protein sequence: CAWSVGQGAETQYF.

A few counts support this clone. The J gene is TRBJ1-5, the V gene TRBV2, with D unclear. Germline CDR1 is SNHLY and CDR2 is FYNNEI. The CDR3 has 15 residues. V lost 6 bases and J 3 bases, leaving 15 bases between the germline ends. The CDR3 region is CASSLDGLTNQPQHF. CDR3 coding DNA: TGTGCCAGCAGCCTGGACGGACTCACCAATCAGCCCCAGCATTTT.

The gene calls are TRBV7-2 and TRBJ2-5, with D maybe TRBD1 (5 bases). The germline gives CDR1 SGHTA, CDR2 FQGNSA. The CDR3 runs 16 residues. V lost 2 bases to trimming and J lost 2 bases, with 15 bases between them. In DNA, the CDR3 is TGTGCCAGCAGCTTATTAGGAGCTACAGGACAAGAGACCCAGTACTTC. Translating it yields CASSLLGATGQETQYF. Looking up the rest from reference TRBV7-2 and TRBJ2-5 gives the full variable domain: GAGVSQSPSNKVTEKGKDVELRCDPISGHTALYWYRQSLGQGLEFLIYFQGNSAPDKSGLPSDRFSAERTGGSVSTLTIQRTQQEDSAVYLCASSLLGATGQETQYFGPGTRLLVL.

V is TRBV27 and J is TRBJ2-7; 7 bases agree with TRBD2. The length of the CDR3 is 17 residues. The V segment lost 2 bases and the J segment 4 bases; nucleotides outside the gene matches: 14. In germline, CDR1 is MNHEY, CDR2 SMNVEV (reference sequence). Here the CDR3 DNA reads TGTGCCAGCAGTTTAAGGGCCGGGGACTACGGACCTTACGAGCAGTACTTC. It specifies CASSLRAGDYGPYEQYF.

This clone was recorded once. The V call is TRBV20-1, the J call TRBJ1-2; D ambiguous. Germline assignment: CDR1 DFQATT and CDR2 SNEGSKA (reference sequence). V was clipped by 8 bases and J by 3 bases, with 7 bases between them. This CDR3 has 10 residues. CDR3 protein: CSPDDYGYTF. CDR3 DNA: TGCAGTCCGGACGACTATGGCTACACCTTC.

The chain employs TRBV29-1 and TRBJ2-2; D is unclear. The CDR3 length is 13 residues. Per germline, CDR1 SQVTM and CDR2 ANQGSEA. V lost 4 bases to trimming and J lost 2 bases, with 8 bases between them. CDR3 residues: CSVGQRNTGELFF. CDR3 coding DNA: TGCAGCGTTGGGCAGCGAAACACCGGGGAGCTGTTTTTT.

V gene TRBV12-5 combines with J gene TRBJ2-2; 8 nucleotides line up with TRBD1. With 2 bases clipped from V and 6 bases from J, the junction kept 5 bases outside the gene matches. From germline, CDR1 is LGHNT and CDR2 FRNRAP. The CDR3 length is 15 residues. CDR3 protein: CASGLLDRAAGELFF. The DNA of the CDR3 is TGTGCTAGTGGTTTGCTGGACAGGGCTGCCGGGGAGCTGTTTTTT.

This chain connects TRBV13 to TRBJ2-7, with TRBD2 matching 9 bases. Trimming cost V 5 bases and J 3 bases; bases outside gene matches: 5. Germline V lookup: CDR1 PRHDT, CDR2 FYEKMQ (reference sequence). The CDR3 extends over 14 amino acids. The CDR3 DNA reads TGTGCCAGCAGCGAGGGACTAGCTAGCTACGAGCAGTACTTC. Its protein is CASSEGLASYEQYF.

The rearrangement links TRBV6-1 to TRBJ1-1, with 11 bases aligning to TRBD1. Germline V gives CDR1 MNHNS, CDR2 SASEGT. Trimming took 4 bases from V and 4 from J; bases not matched to a gene: 5. CDR3 length equals 15 residues. CDR3 DNA: TGTGCCAGCAGTGCTATGGGGACAGGGGGCACTGAAGCTTTCTTT. Translation gives CASSAMGTGGTEAFF.

The CDR3 region has the DNA TGTGCCAGCAGTGACTCGAGATCTGGGAGGGTGCATGAGCAGTTCTTC. Translation: CASSDSRSGRVHEQFF. The chain is built from TRBV6-4 and TRBJ2-1; 7 bases agree with TRBD2. CDR3 length: 16 residues. Germline V lookup: CDR1 MRHNA, CDR2 SNTAGT. J lost 8 bases, V lost 0 bases, and 10 bases had no gene match.